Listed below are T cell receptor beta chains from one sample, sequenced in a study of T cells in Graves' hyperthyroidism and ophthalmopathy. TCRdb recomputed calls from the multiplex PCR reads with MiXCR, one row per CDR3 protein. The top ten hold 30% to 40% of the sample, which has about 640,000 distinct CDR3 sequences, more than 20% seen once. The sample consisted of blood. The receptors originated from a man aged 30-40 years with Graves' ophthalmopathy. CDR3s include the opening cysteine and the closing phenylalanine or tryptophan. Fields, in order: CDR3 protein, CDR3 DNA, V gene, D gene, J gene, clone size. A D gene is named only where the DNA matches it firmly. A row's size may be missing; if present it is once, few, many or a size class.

cdr3_aa: CASSEPSQGLNEKLFF
cdr3_nt: TGTGCCAGCAGTGAACCATCACAGGGCCTAAATGAAAAACTGTTTTTT
v_call: TRBV25-1
d_call: NA
j_call: TRBJ1-4
clone_size: few

cdr3_aa: CASSLNQKPNYGYTF
cdr3_nt: TGTGCCAGCAGCTTAAATCAGAAGCCTAACTATGGCTACACCTTC
v_call: TRBV7-9
d_call: NA
j_call: TRBJ1-2
clone_size: NA

cdr3_aa: CASSSWTGSTDTQYF
cdr3_nt: TGTGCCAGCAGTTCTTGGACGGGTAGCACAGATACGCAGTATTTT
v_call: TRBV27
d_call: NA
j_call: TRBJ2-3
clone_size: many

cdr3_aa: CASTPVREETQYF
cdr3_nt: TGTGCCAGCACCCCCGTAAGGGAAGAGACCCAGTACTTC
v_call: TRBV7-6
d_call: NA
j_call: TRBJ2-5
clone_size: NA

cdr3_aa: CAIRMGQTSYEQYF
cdr3_nt: TGTGCCATCCGTATGGGGCAGACTTCCTACGAGCAGTACTTC
v_call: TRBV10-3
d_call: NA
j_call: TRBJ2-7
clone_size: few

cdr3_aa: CSVDRVGEQYF
cdr3_nt: TGCAGCGTAGACAGGGTGGGCGAGCAGTACTTC
v_call: TRBV29-1
d_call: TRBD1
j_call: TRBJ2-7
clone_size: NA

cdr3_aa: CASSDPGNTIYF
cdr3_nt: TGTGCCAGCAGTGACCCGGGAAACACCATATATTTT
v_call: TRBV2
d_call: NA
j_call: TRBJ1-3
clone_size: many

cdr3_aa: CASSIGQRVYGYTF
cdr3_nt: TGTGCCAGTAGTATTGGGCAGCGAGTCTATGGCTACACCTTC
v_call: TRBV19
d_call: NA
j_call: TRBJ1-2
clone_size: few

cdr3_aa: CASSFGQGGEKLFF
cdr3_nt: TGCGCCAGCAGCTTCGGACAGGGTGGGGAAAAACTGTTTTTT
v_call: TRBV5-1
d_call: TRBD1
j_call: TRBJ1-4
clone_size: NA

cdr3_aa: CASSPEIRDISFGYTF
cdr3_nt: TGTGCCAGCAGTCCGGAAATCAGGGATATCTCGTTTGGCTACACCTTC
v_call: TRBV28
d_call: NA
j_call: TRBJ1-2
clone_size: many

cdr3_aa: CASSLRASGTYEQYF
cdr3_nt: TGTGCCAGCAGTTTAAGGGCTAGCGGGACCTACGAGCAGTACTTC
v_call: TRBV12-3/TRBV12-4
d_call: TRBD2
j_call: TRBJ2-7
clone_size: many

cdr3_aa: CASSADLVARTEAFF
cdr3_nt: TGTGCCAGTAGTGCCGATCTGGTTGCGAGAACTGAAGCTTTCTTT
v_call: TRBV19
d_call: NA
j_call: TRBJ1-1
clone_size: few

cdr3_aa: CATSDSLQDWGQETQYF
cdr3_nt: TGTGCCACCAGTGATTCCCTGCAGGACTGGGGGCAAGAGACCCAGTACTTC
v_call: TRBV24-1
d_call: NA
j_call: TRBJ2-5
clone_size: NA

cdr3_aa: CASSLPGTGGYGYTF
cdr3_nt: TGTGCCAGCAGTTTGCCCGGGACAGGGGGGTATGGCTACACCTTC
v_call: TRBV28
d_call: TRBD1
j_call: TRBJ1-2
clone_size: few

cdr3_aa: CSAEGLAGATEQFF
cdr3_nt: TGCAGTGCGGAGGGACTAGCGGGAGCGACTGAGCAGTTCTTC
v_call: TRBV20-1
d_call: TRBD2
j_call: TRBJ2-1
clone_size: few

cdr3_aa: CASSSSGTNNEQFF
cdr3_nt: TGTGCCAGCAGTTCCAGCGGGACGAACAATGAGCAGTTCTTC
v_call: TRBV28
d_call: TRBD2
j_call: TRBJ2-1
clone_size: many

cdr3_aa: CAFEKTGPGTEAFF
cdr3_nt: TGTGCCTTTGAGAAGACAGGGCCGGGGACTGAAGCTTTCTTT
v_call: TRBV30
d_call: TRBD1
j_call: TRBJ1-1
clone_size: NA

cdr3_aa: CASRTGTETQYF
cdr3_nt: TGTGCCAGCAGGACAGGGACAGAGACCCAGTACTTC
v_call: TRBV28
d_call: TRBD1
j_call: TRBJ2-5
clone_size: many

cdr3_aa: CASSPVSRGSPGTDTQYF
cdr3_nt: TGTGCCAGCAGCCCCGTCTCTCGCGGGAGTCCGGGCACAGATACGCAGTATTTT
v_call: TRBV3-1
d_call: TRBD2
j_call: TRBJ2-3
clone_size: NA

cdr3_aa: CASSPDRGRGEQYF
cdr3_nt: TGCGCCAGCAGTCCGGACAGGGGGCGCGGGGAGCAGTACTTC
v_call: TRBV10-2
d_call: TRBD1
j_call: TRBJ2-7
clone_size: NA

cdr3_aa: CASRDGLNTEAFF
cdr3_nt: TGTGCCAGCAGGGACGGTTTGAACACTGAAGCTTTCTTT
v_call: TRBV12-3/TRBV12-4
d_call: NA
j_call: TRBJ1-1
clone_size: many

cdr3_aa: CASSYQVKLAGDTDTQYF
cdr3_nt: TGTGCCAGCAGCTACCAAGTTAAGCTAGCGGGAGATACAGATACGCAGTATTTT
v_call: TRBV7-2
d_call: TRBD2
j_call: TRBJ2-3
clone_size: many

cdr3_aa: CASSVQGGEQFF
cdr3_nt: TGTGCCAGCAGCGTCCAGGGGGGTGAGCAGTTCTTC
v_call: TRBV9
d_call: NA
j_call: TRBJ2-1
clone_size: few

cdr3_aa: CSVDGLAGFNEQFF
cdr3_nt: TGCAGCGTTGATGGGCTAGCGGGTTTCAATGAGCAGTTCTTC
v_call: TRBV29-1
d_call: TRBD2
j_call: TRBJ2-1
clone_size: few

cdr3_aa: CASSSGLPTDTQYF
cdr3_nt: TGTGCCAGCAGCTCGGGACTACCCACAGATACGCAGTATTTT
v_call: TRBV7-3
d_call: TRBD2
j_call: TRBJ2-3
clone_size: few

cdr3_aa: CASSFTGGSTDTQYF
cdr3_nt: TGTGCCAGCAGTTTTACCGGCGGGAGTACGGATACGCAGTATTTT
v_call: TRBV12-3/TRBV12-4
d_call: TRBD2
j_call: TRBJ2-3
clone_size: NA

cdr3_aa: CASSLNGEETQYF
cdr3_nt: TGCGCCAGCAGCTTAAATGGTGAGGAGACCCAGTACTTC
v_call: TRBV5-1
d_call: NA
j_call: TRBJ2-5
clone_size: NA

cdr3_aa: CASSPRTSREQFF
cdr3_nt: TGTGCCAGCAGCCCCCGGACTAGTCGTGAGCAGTTCTTC
v_call: TRBV3-1
d_call: TRBD2
j_call: TRBJ2-1
clone_size: many

cdr3_aa: CASSLEGGNQPQHF
cdr3_nt: TGTGCCAGCAGTTTAGAAGGGGGCAATCAGCCCCAGCATTTT
v_call: TRBV28
d_call: NA
j_call: TRBJ1-5
clone_size: many

cdr3_aa: CASSAGTGTYEQYF
cdr3_nt: TGTGCCAGCAGCGCCGGGACAGGGACCTACGAGCAGTACTTC
v_call: TRBV2
d_call: TRBD1
j_call: TRBJ2-7
clone_size: many

cdr3_aa: CASRKLGPGQGRETQYF
cdr3_nt: TGTGCCAGCAGGAAGTTGGGCCCCGGACAGGGGCGAGAGACCCAGTACTTC
v_call: TRBV2
d_call: TRBD1
j_call: TRBJ2-5
clone_size: many

cdr3_aa: CASSQQLQPTWETQYF
cdr3_nt: TGCGCCAGCAGCCAGCAGTTGCAGCCCACTTGGGAGACCCAGTACTTC
v_call: TRBV4-1
d_call: NA
j_call: TRBJ2-5
clone_size: few

cdr3_aa: CASSIAGTGGYEQYF
cdr3_nt: TGTGCCAGCAGTATAGCCGGGACAGGGGGCTACGAGCAGTACTTC
v_call: TRBV27
d_call: TRBD1
j_call: TRBJ2-7
clone_size: few

cdr3_aa: CASSQGGFTYEQYF
cdr3_nt: TGTGCCAGCAGTCAGGGAGGATTTACCTACGAGCAGTACTTC
v_call: TRBV28
d_call: NA
j_call: TRBJ2-7
clone_size: few

cdr3_aa: CASSPWDGYEQYF
cdr3_nt: TGTGCCAGCAGCCCATGGGACGGGTACGAGCAGTACTTC
v_call: TRBV7-9
d_call: NA
j_call: TRBJ2-7
clone_size: few

cdr3_aa: CASSSLRGNYGYTF
cdr3_nt: TGTGCCAGCAGTTCCCTCCGGGGGAACTATGGCTACACCTTC
v_call: TRBV3-1
d_call: NA
j_call: TRBJ1-2
clone_size: NA

cdr3_aa: CATSRGGTGPNQPQHF
cdr3_nt: TGTGCCACCAGCAGAGGGGGGACAGGTCCCAATCAGCCCCAGCATTTT
v_call: TRBV15
d_call: TRBD1
j_call: TRBJ1-5
clone_size: once

cdr3_aa: CASSLSRGQGNSPLHF
cdr3_nt: TGTGCCAGCAGTTTATCGAGGGGGCAGGGGAATTCACCCCTCCACTTT
v_call: TRBV27
d_call: TRBD1
j_call: TRBJ1-6
clone_size: NA

cdr3_aa: CSAPRGDRGRETQYF
cdr3_nt: TGCAGTGCTCCTAGGGGGGACAGGGGACGGGAGACCCAGTACTTC
v_call: TRBV20-1
d_call: TRBD1
j_call: TRBJ2-5
clone_size: NA

cdr3_aa: CSAIYLSDYEQYF
cdr3_nt: TGCAGTGCTATCTACCTTTCGGACTACGAGCAGTACTTC
v_call: TRBV20-1
d_call: NA
j_call: TRBJ2-7
clone_size: many

cdr3_aa: CASRPSGGEETQYF
cdr3_nt: TGTGCCAGCAGACCCTCGGGAGGGGAAGAGACCCAGTACTTC
v_call: TRBV12-3/TRBV12-4
d_call: TRBD2
j_call: TRBJ2-5
clone_size: many

cdr3_aa: CASRAGTPSPLDTQYF
cdr3_nt: TGTGCCAGCAGAGCCGGGACCCCCTCCCCTCTGGATACGCAGTATTTT
v_call: TRBV28
d_call: NA
j_call: TRBJ2-3
clone_size: few

cdr3_aa: CSARQRENTGELFF
cdr3_nt: TGCAGTGCTAGGCAGCGGGAGAACACCGGGGAGCTGTTTTTT
v_call: TRBV20-1
d_call: TRBD2
j_call: TRBJ2-2
clone_size: many

cdr3_aa: CSATQGARTTEAFF
cdr3_nt: TGCAGTGCCACTCAGGGGGCTCGTACCACTGAAGCTTTCTTT
v_call: TRBV20-1
d_call: TRBD1
j_call: TRBJ1-1
clone_size: NA

cdr3_aa: CASSLASESSYEQYF
cdr3_nt: TGTGCCAGCAGCTTAGCCTCTGAGAGCAGCTACGAGCAGTACTTC
v_call: TRBV7-2
d_call: NA
j_call: TRBJ2-7
clone_size: few

cdr3_aa: CSARPGGRAEGFF
cdr3_nt: TGCAGTGCTAGACCGGGGGGAAGGGCCGAGGGTTTCTTT
v_call: TRBV20-1
d_call: NA
j_call: TRBJ1-1
clone_size: NA

cdr3_aa: CASNPDRGTGELFF
cdr3_nt: TGTGCCAGCAACCCCGACAGGGGAACCGGGGAGCTGTTTTTT
v_call: TRBV11-2
d_call: TRBD1
j_call: TRBJ2-2
clone_size: NA

cdr3_aa: CSAHRVTEAFF
cdr3_nt: TGCAGTGCCCACAGGGTCACTGAAGCTTTCTTT
v_call: TRBV20-1
d_call: NA
j_call: TRBJ1-1
clone_size: many

cdr3_aa: CAISGNKLYDNEQFF
cdr3_nt: TGTGCCATCAGTGGCAACAAGCTTTACGACAATGAGCAGTTCTTC
v_call: TRBV10-3
d_call: NA
j_call: TRBJ2-1
clone_size: NA

cdr3_aa: CSARDLLSAAWGEQYF
cdr3_nt: TGCAGTGCTAGAGATCTATTGTCAGCGGCCTGGGGTGAGCAGTACTTC
v_call: TRBV20-1
d_call: NA
j_call: TRBJ2-7
clone_size: NA

cdr3_aa: CASSGGRQNEKLFF
cdr3_nt: TGTGCCAGCAGCGGCGGCAGACAGAATGAAAAACTGTTTTTT
v_call: TRBV6-1
d_call: NA
j_call: TRBJ1-4
clone_size: many

cdr3_aa: CASSFQGLFLNEQFF
cdr3_nt: TGTGCCAGCAGCTTTCAGGGACTTTTTCTGAATGAGCAGTTCTTC
v_call: TRBV7-2
d_call: NA
j_call: TRBJ2-1
clone_size: few

cdr3_aa: CASSSRLGTGLGTEAFF
cdr3_nt: TGTGCCAGCAGCTCCCGGCTCGGGACAGGTCTCGGGACTGAAGCTTTCTTT
v_call: TRBV5-6
d_call: TRBD1
j_call: TRBJ1-1
clone_size: many

cdr3_aa: CSARRHDTTEAFF
cdr3_nt: TGCAGTGCTAGACGGCACGACACGACTGAAGCTTTCTTT
v_call: TRBV20-1
d_call: NA
j_call: TRBJ1-1
clone_size: many

cdr3_aa: CASSWTHSPLNTEAFF
cdr3_nt: TGTGCCAGCAGTTGGACACATTCGCCCCTGAACACTGAAGCTTTCTTT
v_call: TRBV12-3/TRBV12-4
d_call: NA
j_call: TRBJ1-1
clone_size: many

cdr3_aa: CASSQDHGEQYF
cdr3_nt: TGTGCCAGCAGCCAAGATCACGGGGAGCAGTACTTC
v_call: TRBV4-2
d_call: NA
j_call: TRBJ2-7
clone_size: NA

cdr3_aa: CASSYGGLHYEQFF
cdr3_nt: TGTGCCAGCAGTTACGGGGGATTGCACTATGAGCAGTTCTTC
v_call: TRBV6-5
d_call: NA
j_call: TRBJ2-1
clone_size: once

cdr3_aa: CASSPDQGYYGYTF
cdr3_nt: TGTGCCAGCAGCCCGGACCAGGGGTATTATGGCTACACCTTC
v_call: TRBV9
d_call: NA
j_call: TRBJ1-2
clone_size: NA

cdr3_aa: CASSSLSGRSLEQYF
cdr3_nt: TGTGCCAGCAGTTCCCTAAGCGGGAGGTCCCTCGAGCAGTACTTC
v_call: TRBV28
d_call: TRBD2
j_call: TRBJ2-7
clone_size: many